Sequencing of this T cell receptor beta chain was carried out in a study of cytotoxic CD8 clonotypes in ibrutinib-treated CLL. In the study overall: Patient counts were about 12 relapsed/refractory, over 14 treatment-naive and around 18 IGHV unmutated. Among responders, some 25 were partial and 2 complete; after median approximately six years, 14 stayed remitted and 12 progressed.

This clone was seen repeatedly, ten times or more. The target antigen is unknown. Overall study findings and caveats: A rise in clonality was seen at ibrutinib response, and a fall back toward baseline was seen at progression.

Measured with immunoSEQ multiplex PCR; TCRdb has only the in-frame clones, and not every one. The sample yields tens of thousands of clones, 55% to 70% seen once. This CDR3 has 13 amino acids. The V segment lost 6 bases and the J segment 5 bases; nucleotides outside the gene matches: 3. Germline V gene lookup returns CDR1 LNHDA and CDR2 SQIVND (reference sequence). This TCR came from a human donor with chronic lymphocytic leukemia. V usage is TRBV19 and J usage is TRBJ2-7; the match to TRBD2 covers 11 bases. Sequencing was performed on PBMCs, taken after 24 months of ibrutinib treatment. The CDR3 sequence: CASRLAGANEQYF. The CDR3, as DNA: TGTGCCAGTAGACTAGCGGGAGCCAACGAGCAGTACTTC.